The subject of this entry is one T cell receptor (beta chain). Its antigen is unidentified. This entry comes from a study of molecular identifiers for immune sequencing clone quantification. Broader study findings: Clones that exceeded 20 RNA copies held over 99% of effector molecules, yet under 1% in naive cells.

Previously published methods and listed TCR primers were used for the bulk TCR libraries. MiXCR, applied by TCRdb to the PCR reads, yields one record per CDR3 protein. The repertoire has approximately 97,000 distinct CDR3 sequences, 30% to 45% of them found once; the top ten carry roughly 10%. The length of the CDR3 is 16 residues. Losses at the gene ends were 1 base for V and 3 bases for J; bases not matched to a gene: 11. CDR1 is DFQATT, CDR2 SNEGSKA, per germline (reference sequence). This clonotype was obtained from a human donor in good health. Some libraries in this study had Jurkat cell RNA spiked in. What was sequenced was naive CD8+ T cells from blood, with Jurkat cell RNA spiked in. Subset specified: FACS-sorted CD8+CD4-CCR7+CD45RA+ naive T cells. V gene TRBV20-1 combines with J gene TRBJ2-5; 7 bases fit TRBD2. The CDR3 is CSARADGLAAEETQYF. The CDR3 bases are TGCAGTGCTAGAGCTGATGGGCTAGCGGCCGAAGAGACCCAGTACTTC.